This section outlines one TCR beta chain sequence together with its context. V lost 4 bases, J lost 8 bases, and 14 bases lay in between. The CDR3 extends over 13 amino acids. Germline lookup yields CDR1 MDHEN and CDR2 SYDVKM. This record belongs to a study of blood T cell repertoires in COVID-19. For the study at large: Samples representing acute and convalescent COVID-19 were sourced from the United States, Italy and Spain. The analysed material was cDNA or gDNA that came from T cells, B-cell-depleted T cells, or PBMCs.

Original handling: It was from reference gene primer amplification that nucleated cell counts were estimated. Libraries were prepared by immunoSEQ multiplex PCR; TCRdb keeps only in-frame clonotypes and omits some of them. V, J and clone size reflect that table, while D and trimming were determined from the DNA. The profile covers approximately 190,000 clones, with about 85% appearing a single time and around 2.3% taken by the ten largest. Sequenced material: peripheral blood. The chain has TRBV28 and TRBJ1-2; a possible D gene is TRBD1 (6 bases). This clonotype was sampled from a man between 65 and 80 years old with active or convalescent COVID-19. CDR3 loop: CASSSDSPEGYTF. CDR3 in DNA: TGTGCCAGCAGTTCGGACAGTCCGGAGGGCTACACCTTC.